Shown below are 17 T cell receptor beta chains from a single sample sequenced in a study of early T cells in non-severe SARS-CoV-2 infection. TCRdb processed the 5' RACE reads anew with MiXCR; each CDR3 protein has one entry. Found here are tens of thousands of distinct CDR3 sequences, 9% to 9.5% of them singletons; the top ten hold approximately 13%. Input material: whole blood. Receptor source: an adult who was a healthcare worker with PCR-confirmed SARS-CoV-2 infection or an uninfected control (not recorded which).

This chain connects TRBV7-9 to TRBJ1-4; 8 nucleotides agree with TRBD1. Germline-derived CDR1 and CDR2 are SEHNR and FQNEAQ (reference sequence). The length of the CDR3 is 14 residues. Trimming removed 5 bases from V and 6 bases from J; junction bases left unmatched: 5. The CDR3 bases are TGTGCCAGCAGCCGCGCAGGGGGCGATGAAAAACTGTTTTTT. Translating gives CASSRAGGDEKLFF.

This clonotype occurred many times. The CDR3 region has the DNA TGTGCCAGCAGCCATGACAGGGCCGTCGCTAACTATGGCTACACCTTC. Its translation: CASSHDRAVANYGYTF. V is TRBV7-2 and J is TRBJ1-2, with 7 positions matching TRBD1. Trimming removed 5 bases from V and 0 bases from J; junction bases left unmatched: 9. The germline V gene has CDR1 SGHTA and CDR2 FQGNSA. This CDR3 is 16 amino acids long.

This clonotype was seen at least ten times. The chain employs TRBV12-5 and TRBJ2-7; no firm D call. The CDR3 is 11 residues long. Germline CDR1 is LGHNT and CDR2 is FRNRAP. V lost 4 bases to trimming and J lost 5 bases, with 6 bases between them. CDR3 in DNA: TGTGCTAGTGGTTCTATGAACGAGCAGTACTTC. The encoded protein is CASGSMNEQYF.

This clonotype has only a few counts. The chain couples TRBV3-1 to TRBJ2-6; perhaps D is TRBD1 or TRBD2 (6 bases each). The CDR3 contains 16 residues. Deletions cut 4 bases from V and 1 base from J, with 11 bases between. The germline V gene has CDR1 LGHDT and CDR2 YNNKEL (reference sequence). CDR3 bases: TGTGCCAGCAGCCGGAGGGGGGCTTCTGGGGCCAACGTCCTGACTTTC. Protein: CASSRRGASGANVLTF.

This clonotype was seen a handful of times. This chain connects TRBV4-1 to TRBJ1-1; D unresolved. Germline V gene sequence: CDR1 MGHRA, CDR2 YSYEKL. The CDR3 spans 16 residues. V was pared by 0 bases and J by 0 bases, with 11 bases between. The CDR3 nucleotides read TGCGCCAGCAGCCAAGATCCGGTGGGAATGAACACTGAAGCTTTCTTT. This codes for CASSQDPVGMNTEAFF.

The chain recombines TRBV20-1 with TRBJ1-1; 8 nucleotides line up with TRBD1. Germline CDR1 and CDR2: DFQATT and SNEGSKA (reference sequence). The CDR3 is made up of 14 amino acids. J was trimmed by 2 bases and V by 3 bases; bases with no gene match: 5. The CDR3 region is CSASSDRDNTEAFF. CDR3 nucleotide sequence: TGCAGTGCTAGTTCGGACAGGGATAACACTGAAGCTTTCTTT.

This clonotype was seen a few times. This chain uses TRBV12-3 or TRBV12-4 with TRBJ1-5; D is unresolved. This CDR3 contains 13 residues. The germline V and J ends were trimmed by 3 bases and 5 bases, with 8 bases remaining between them. In nucleotides, the CDR3 is TGTGCCAGCAGTTTTACCGAGGATCAGCCCCAGCATTTT. The encoded protein is CASSFTEDQPQHF.

CDR3 protein: CASSLAGSNYGYTF. The CDR3 DNA follows: TGTGCCAGCAGCTTAGCGGGGTCTAACTATGGCTACACCTTC. V is TRBV11-2 and J is TRBJ1-2; D remains unclear. The CDR3 spans 14 residues. Germline CDR1 and CDR2: SGHAT and FQNNGV. The V and J ends lost 1 base and 0 bases respectively, with 6 bases between them.

In this sample, this clonotype turned up a few times. The chain employs TRBV18 and TRBJ2-7, with 10 bases fitting TRBD2. The CDR3 runs to 15 residues. Germline loops: CDR1 KGHSH, CDR2 LQKENI. With V trimmed by 3 bases and J by 5 bases, 7 bases remained unmatched. The CDR3 DNA sequence: TGTGCCAGCTCACCTCGTTTGAGCGGGGGGGACGAGCAGTACTTC. It is translated as CASSPRLSGGDEQYF.

This clonotype was recorded many times. The chain recombines TRBV4-3 with TRBJ1-2; D ambiguous. This CDR3 is built from 15 residues. V shed 0 bases and J shed 4 bases, with 12 bases lying between them. CDR1 is LGHNA and CDR2 is YSLEER in the germline V gene. The CDR3 nucleotides read TGCGCCAGCAGCCAAGAAGTGGGGTTTGGCTATGGCTACACCTTC. Its protein is CASSQEVGFGYGYTF.

This clonotype was picked up many times. The chain combines TRBV20-1 with TRBJ2-3, with 12 bases that match TRBD2. V dropped 1 base and J dropped 5; count of bases not matched to a gene: 10. Germline CDR1 DFQATT, CDR2 SNEGSKA (reference sequence). The CDR3 loop spans 17 amino acids. CDR3 residues: CSARGRASGGVRDTQYF. For the CDR3, the DNA is TGCAGTGCTAGAGGAAGGGCTAGCGGGGGGGTGAGAGATACGCAGTATTTT.

Ten or more counts support this clonotype. The chain is built from TRBV12-3 or TRBV12-4 and TRBJ2-3, with D possibly being TRBD2 (6 bases). The ends were cut back, 5 bases at V and 5 bases at J, with 20 bases in the middle. The CDR3 consists of 16 residues. The CDR3 loop reads CASSGRGAGMRDTQYF. CDR3 nucleotide sequence: TGTGCCAGCAGTGGCCGGGGTGCGGGGATGAGAGATACGCAGTATTTT.

CDR3 loop: CASSLSFNYGYTF. DNA for the CDR3: TGTGCCAGCAGTTTATCATTTAACTATGGCTACACCTTC. The J gene is TRBJ1-2, the V gene TRBV12-3 or TRBV12-4; D is undetermined. Trimming removed 2 bases from V and 1 base from J, with 5 bases in between. The CDR3 contains 13 residues.

About this clonotype: It may be a read error: a sequence one base away is much more abundant. The V gene is TRBV18, the J gene TRBJ1-5, with 7 bases that match TRBD1. Germline-derived CDR1 and CDR2 are KGHSH and LQKENI. This CDR3 region has 15 residues. CDR3: CASSLGQDSNQPQNF. For the CDR3, the DNA is TGTGCCAGCTCTCTTGGACAGGATAGCAATCAGCCCCAGAATTTT.

This clonotype was counted many times. V and J are TRBV7-3 and TRBJ2-3; a weak D match, TRBD2 (6 bases). The CDR3 extends over 13 amino acids. Germline-derived CDR1 and CDR2 are SGHTA and FQGTGA. Between the trimmed V and J ends, which lost 5 bases and 2 bases, there was a span of 8 bases. The CDR3 protein is CASSGGYTDTQYF. Here the CDR3 DNA reads TGTGCCAGCAGCGGGGGGTACACAGATACGCAGTATTTT.

This clonotype is labeled as medium-sized. V usage is TRBV11-1 and J usage is TRBJ2-7, with 8 positions matching TRBD1. With V trimmed by 5 bases and J by 4 bases, 7 bases remained unmatched. The CDR3 has 14 residues. Germline CDR1 is SGHAT and CDR2 is FQDESV (reference sequence). CDR3 nucleotides: TGTGCCAGCAGCATGGACAGGGATAGGTACGAGCAGTACTTC. It codes for CASSMDRDRYEQYF.

This clonotype was counted many times. The chain employs TRBV10-3 and TRBJ2-1; TRBD2 matches 10 bases. Germline CDR1 and CDR2: ENHRY and SYGVKD. V shed 6 bases, J shed 4 bases, and the junction held 12 bases outside the gene matches. The CDR3 contains 17 residues. The CDR3 spells CAIRTRLAGEVYNEQFF. The CDR3 coding sequence is TGTGCCATCAGGACGAGACTAGCGGGTGAAGTTTACAATGAGCAGTTCTTC.